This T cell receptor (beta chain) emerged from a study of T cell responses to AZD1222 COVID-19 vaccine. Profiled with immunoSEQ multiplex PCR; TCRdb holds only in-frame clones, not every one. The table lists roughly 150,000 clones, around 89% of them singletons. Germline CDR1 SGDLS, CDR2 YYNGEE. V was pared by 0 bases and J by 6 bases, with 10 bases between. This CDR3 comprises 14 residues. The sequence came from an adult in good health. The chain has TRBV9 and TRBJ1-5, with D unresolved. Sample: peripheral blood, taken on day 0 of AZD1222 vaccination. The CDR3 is CASSVASTGQPQHF. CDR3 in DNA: TGTGCCAGCAGCGTAGCGAGCACTGGTCAGCCCCAGCATTTT.